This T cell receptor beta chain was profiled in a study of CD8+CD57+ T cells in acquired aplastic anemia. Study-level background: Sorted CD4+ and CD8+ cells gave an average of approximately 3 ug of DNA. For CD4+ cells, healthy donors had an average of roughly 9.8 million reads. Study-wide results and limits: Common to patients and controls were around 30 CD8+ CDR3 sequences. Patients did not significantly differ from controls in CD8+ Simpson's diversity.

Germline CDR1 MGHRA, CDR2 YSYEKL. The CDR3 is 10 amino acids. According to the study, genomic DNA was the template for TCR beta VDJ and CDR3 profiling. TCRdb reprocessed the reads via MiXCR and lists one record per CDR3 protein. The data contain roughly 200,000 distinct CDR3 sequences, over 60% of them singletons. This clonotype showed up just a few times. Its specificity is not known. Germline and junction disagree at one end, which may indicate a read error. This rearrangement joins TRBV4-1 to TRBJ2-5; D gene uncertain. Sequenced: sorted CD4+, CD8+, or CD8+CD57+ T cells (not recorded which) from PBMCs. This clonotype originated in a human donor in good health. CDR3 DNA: TGCGCCAGCAGCCAAGAGATCCAGTACTTC. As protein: CASSQEIQYF.